This T cell receptor beta chain was sequenced for a study of PD-L1 blockade in urothelial cancer. Time point specified: peripheral blood 6 weeks after treatment start. Clones were read by immunoSEQ multiplex PCR, and TCRdb kept only the in-frame ones, dropping some. Here the sample spans about 44,000 clones, less than 95% being singletons. The CDR3 runs 12 residues. Germline V gives CDR1 SQVTM, CDR2 ANQGSEA. Trimming took 7 bases from V and 6 from J, leaving 16 bases between them. The source material was PBMCs, sampled around atezolizumab (anti-PD-L1) treatment. The receptor was derived from a man in his 70s with urothelial cancer. The chain carries TRBV29-1 and TRBJ2-7; D is possibly TRBD1 (6 bases). CDR3 region: CSARQVSGEQYF. The CDR3 DNA sequence: TGCAGCGCCCGACAGGTGTCGGGCGAGCAGTACTTC.